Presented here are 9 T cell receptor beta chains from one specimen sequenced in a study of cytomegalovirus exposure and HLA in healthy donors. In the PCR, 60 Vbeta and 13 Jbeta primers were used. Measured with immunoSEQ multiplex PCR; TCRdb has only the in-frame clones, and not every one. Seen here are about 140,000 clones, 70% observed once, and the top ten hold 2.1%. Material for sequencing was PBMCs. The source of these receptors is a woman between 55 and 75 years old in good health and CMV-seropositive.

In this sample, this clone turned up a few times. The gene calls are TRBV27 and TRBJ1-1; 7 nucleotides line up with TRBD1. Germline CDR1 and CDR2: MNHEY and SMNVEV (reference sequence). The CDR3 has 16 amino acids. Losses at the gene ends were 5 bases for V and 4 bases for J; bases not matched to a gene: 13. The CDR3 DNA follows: TGTGCCAGCAGTCGATCGACAGGGCCGAAAGGCACTGAAGCTTTCTTT. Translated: CASSRSTGPKGTEAFF.

CDR3 in DNA: TGCAGTGCTAGGCCCGGTTACGAGCAGTACTTC. Residues: CSARPGYEQYF. V and J are TRBV20-1 and TRBJ2-7; D unresolved. V lost 3 bases and J 4 bases, leaving 7 bases between the germline ends. The CDR3 contains 11 residues. In germline, CDR1 is DFQATT, CDR2 SNEGSKA (reference sequence).

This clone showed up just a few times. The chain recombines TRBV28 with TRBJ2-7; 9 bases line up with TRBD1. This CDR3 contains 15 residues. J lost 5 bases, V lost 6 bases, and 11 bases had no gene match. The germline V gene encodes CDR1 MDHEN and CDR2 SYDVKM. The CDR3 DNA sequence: TGTGCCAGCAGATCTTCCGGGACAGGGTCGGACGAGCAGTACTTC. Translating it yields CASRSSGTGSDEQYF.

The CDR3 loop reads CASSSDRREGQPQHF. CDR3 in DNA: TGTGCCAGCAGTTCGGACAGGCGGGAGGGCCAGCCCCAGCATTTT. This chain uses TRBV6-1 with TRBJ1-5; TRBD1 agrees at 7 bases. The CDR3 is 15 amino acids. J gave up 7 bases and V 5 bases, and 11 bases lay outside the gene matches. Per the germline V gene, CDR1 is MNHNS and CDR2 is SASEGT.

The CDR3 coding sequence is TGTGCCACCGGGCCCGGGACAGGCTCCTACGAGCAGTACTTC. This gives the protein CATGPGTGSYEQYF. V usage is TRBV10-3 and J usage is TRBJ2-5, with 8 positions matching TRBD1. The assigned J gene may be wrong: the sequence end matches TRBJ2-7 better. CDR3 length: 14 amino acids. In germline, CDR1 is ENHRY, CDR2 SYGVKD.

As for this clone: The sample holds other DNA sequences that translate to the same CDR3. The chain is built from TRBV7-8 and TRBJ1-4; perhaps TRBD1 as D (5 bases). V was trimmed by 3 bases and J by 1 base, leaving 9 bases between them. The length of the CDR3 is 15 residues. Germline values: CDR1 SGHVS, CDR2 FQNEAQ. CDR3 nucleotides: TGTGCCAGCAGCTTGTCGGGGGTAACTAATGAAAAACTGTTTTTT. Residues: CASSLSGVTNEKLFF.

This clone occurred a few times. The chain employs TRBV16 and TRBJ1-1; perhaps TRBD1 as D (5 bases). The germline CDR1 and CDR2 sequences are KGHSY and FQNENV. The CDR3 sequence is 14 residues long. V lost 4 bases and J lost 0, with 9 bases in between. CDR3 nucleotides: TGTGCCAGCAGCCCGACAGTTATGAACACTGAAGCTTTCTTT. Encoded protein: CASSPTVMNTEAFF.

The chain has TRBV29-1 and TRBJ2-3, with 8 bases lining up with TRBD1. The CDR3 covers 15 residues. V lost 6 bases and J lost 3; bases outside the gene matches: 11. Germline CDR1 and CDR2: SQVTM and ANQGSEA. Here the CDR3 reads CSVGPGGAGTDTQYF. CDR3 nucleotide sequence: TGCAGCGTAGGTCCAGGGGGCGCGGGGACAGATACGCAGTATTTT.

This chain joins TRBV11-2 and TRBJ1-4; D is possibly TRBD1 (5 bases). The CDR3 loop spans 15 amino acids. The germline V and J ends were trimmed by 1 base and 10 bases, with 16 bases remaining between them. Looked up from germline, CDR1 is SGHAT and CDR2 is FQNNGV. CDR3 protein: CASSLGGLSEGKLFF. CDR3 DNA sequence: TGTGCCAGCAGCTTAGGGGGACTCTCTGAGGGAAAACTGTTTTTT.